The T cell receptor (beta chain) under discussion was sequenced for a study of cytomegalovirus exposure and HLA in healthy donors. Study-wide results and caveats: The study put 150 to 200 TCR beta chains on its list as cytomegalovirus-associated. A missense DCLRE1C variant was associated with V- and J-gene trimming of TCR beta chains in a later analysis, and an independent cohort replicated the association. Most TCR sequences proved rare, with some public TCRs found in many donors.

The PCR contained 60 Vbeta and 13 Jbeta primers. Libraries were prepared by immunoSEQ multiplex PCR; TCRdb keeps only in-frame clonotypes and omits some of them. Of 90,000 to 120,000 clones in the sample, around three quarters are singletons; the top ten hold 2% to 3%. With regard to this clone: Its antigen is not known.

Germline CDR1 is MNHNY and CDR2 is SVGAGI (reference sequence). The CDR3 runs 14 residues. Trimming left V 7 bases short and J 2 bases short, with 12 bases between. V and J are TRBV6-6 and TRBJ1-5; D possibly corresponds to TRBD1 (6 bases). The specimen sequenced was PBMCs. The sequence came from a man aged 45-65 years in good health and CMV-seropositive. CDR3 region: CASTEGGGNQPQHF. The CDR3 DNA is TGTGCCAGCACCGAAGGGGGGGGCAATCAGCCCCAGCATTTT.